This record covers a single TCR beta chain. Its target antigen remains unknown. No clone much larger than this one lies a single base away; base qualities are absent. This sample is part of a study of PD-1 blockade in classical Hodgkin lymphoma (dated by TCRdb to 2018 to 2021). Broadly, across the study: Nivolumab dosing was 3 mg/kg intravenously every 2 weeks, continuing until either disease progression or unacceptable toxicity. The study used CyTOF and TCR beta sequencing to define a peripheral blood immune signature of response to PD-1 blockade in classical Hodgkin lymphoma.

The study at large found these results: Newly diagnosed patients were reported to have lower baseline TCR diversity than healthy donors, and relapsed/refractory patients were reported to have lower baseline TCR diversity still. The study was limited to a single clinical trial cohort, and causes of repertoire differences, possibly disease activity or prior therapy, remained undefined. Diversity was lower in patients who began nivolumab less than 1 year after ASCT, so these patients were left out of later analyses to avoid confounding by immune reconstitution. A significant rise by C4D1 was seen in CD4+ but not CD8+ TCR diversity (p=0.0027 vs p=0.16), with the rise being most apparent in complete responders (p=0.02). Trial patients with a complete response had baseline diversity similar to that of newly diagnosed patients, while partial responders and progressors had significantly lower diversity.

In the paper's terms, the time point label means: cycle 1 day 1 (C1D1), immediately before nivolumab initiation. Every trial patient had relapsed after autologous stem cell transplantation, and cohorts A, B and C differed in prior brentuximab vedotin exposure. A total of under 70 patients with relapsed/refractory classical Hodgkin lymphoma made up the trial cohort, and each patient's best overall response was complete response, partial response or progressive disease. Single-agent nivolumab was administered to trial patients in the multi-cohort phase II CheckMate 205 trial. Best overall response was determined by an independent review committee according to the 2007 International Working Group response criteria. Trial PBMCs were collected immediately before nivolumab initiation (C1D1) and during therapy at cycle 2 day 1 and cycle 4 day 1. Peripheral blood was collected in 8 mL Vacutainer Cell Preparation Tubes, from which PBMCs were isolated by centrifugation and then cryopreserved.

V is cut back by 0 bases and J by 5 bases, with 7 bases in the junction unmatched. The CDR3 covers 16 residues, taking in both the cysteine and the phenylalanine. The retained sequence is limited to the CDR3, 48 bases, with the frame set at the first base. CDR1 is given as MNHEY and CDR2 as SVGAGI, both from the germline V gene. Genomic DNA was isolated using the Qiagen DNeasy kit from unsorted PBMCs as well as from negatively selected CD4+ and CD8+ fractions. TCR beta CDR3 regions were subjected to amplification by immunoSEQ multiplex PCR with primers that anneal to V and J segments. Amplification bias was minimized using a synthetic immune receptor repertoire, and residual bias was removed computationally after sequencing. Concerning the study's data processing: Custom Python scripts were used to quantify repertoire diversity as the Shannon entropy index. Unsorted, CD4+ and CD8+ repertoires were examined separately, except in combined analyses, for which CD4+ and CD8+ sequences were merged in silico. Clonal expansion was defined as a frequency increase of at least 2-fold after treatment compared with C1D1, and clones undetected at baseline were assigned a pseudocount of 0.5. Clones with 0 or 1 copy at C1D1 were defined as singleton clones, while clones with 2 or more copies were defined as non-singleton clones. Clones expanded in unsorted samples were assigned a CD4+, CD8+ or unknown annotation through matching of protein sequences in sorted samples from the same patient. Wilcoxon tests on paired samples were used to test changes in diversity from C1D1 to C4D1. Drawn from immuneACCESS, this table holds only the in-frame rearrangements with V and J called that TCRdb kept. Clones are partly lost; checked studies trace under half to an unresolved V gene and leave the rest unexplained. That table supplies the V and J calls and clone size; D and trimming were determined from the DNA. The sample profile shows 40,000 or so clones; approximately 87% of them were found once. Roughly 9% of the sample lies in the top ten.

The chain was built from TRBV6-5 and TRBJ2-7; TRBD1 agrees with 10 junctional bases. The source material was peripheral blood mononuclear cells (PBMCs), sampled at baseline. The TCR was taken from a human donor with classical Hodgkin lymphoma. Read as DNA, the sequence is TGTGCCAGCAGTTACTCCGGAGGGACAGGGGTGGACGAGCAGTACTTC. Its protein is CASSYSGGTGVDEQYF.